This T cell receptor (beta chain) was found in a study of early T cells in non-severe SARS-CoV-2 infection (dated by TCRdb to about 2021). Regarding the study in general: Because TCR sequencing was done on bulk RNA from unsorted whole blood, the alpha and beta chains could not be paired.

Library creation used 5' RACE. TCRdb records NextSeq 500 as the sequencer. To correct for sequencing error and PCR bias, the TCR library protocol tagged individual cDNA molecules with unique molecular identifiers. Both TCR alpha and beta chains were sequenced, and tight co-correlation was observed between alpha and beta sequence abundances in each sample. For the original study's pipeline: V gene, J gene and CDR3 annotation of TCR sequences was performed with Decombinator V4. TCRs were defined as expanded if a significant change between any two time points was detected under a Poisson model with p below 0.0001. Abundances of TCRs were expressed as counts per million after normalisation to the total number of TCRs sequenced in each sample. MAIT TCRs were defined by TRAV1-2 paired with TRAJ12, TRAJ20 or TRAJ33, and iNKT TCRs by TRAV10 paired with TRAJ18. A search of VDJdb, accessed on 1 November 2021, was run for TCRs annotated to CMV, EBV and SARS-CoV-2, with TCRs annotated for multiple antigens excluded. TCRdb trimmed public reads at Q25 via fastp, called clones via MiXCR and kept in-frame beta chains. Rows are combined by CDR3 protein, so each entry shows the most common genes and DNA. These V and J calls are TCRdb output, not the study's own analysis. The sample data list some 96,000 distinct CDR3 sequences, and about 10% of these were observed just once. The ten biggest clones cover roughly 5% of the sample.

The CDR3, cysteine through phenylalanine, is 13 amino acids long. The DNA shown is the 39-base CDR3, in frame from base 1. Based on the germline V gene (reference sequence), the CDR1 and CDR2 sequences are LNHDA and SQIVND. V and J are truncated by 3 bases and 9 bases respectively, leaving an intervening sequence of 12 bases. Set within a cohort of healthcare workers in London, UK, this nested case-control study involved weekly PCR testing of nasopharyngeal swabs along with blood sampling. Healthcare workers were recruited during the week of the UK lockdown, between 23 and 31 March 2020, and followed weekly for up to 16 weeks. Paper-wide results and their limitations: Matching against VDJdb was skewed toward anti-spike CD8 responses, likely underestimated virus-specific expansions, and missed private and CD4 specificities.

Regarding this clonotype: The antigen this receptor binds is unknown. No clone much larger than this one lies a single base away; base qualities are absent.

The sequence came from an adult who was a healthcare worker with PCR-confirmed SARS-CoV-2 infection or an uninfected control (not recorded which). The material was whole blood, obtained at baseline. The sequence links TRBV19 to TRBJ1-5; the D gene cannot be named for sure. In nucleotides, the sequence is TGTGCCAGTAGTATGACAACAGCCGGGCCCCAGCATTTT. This codes for CASSMTTAGPQHF.